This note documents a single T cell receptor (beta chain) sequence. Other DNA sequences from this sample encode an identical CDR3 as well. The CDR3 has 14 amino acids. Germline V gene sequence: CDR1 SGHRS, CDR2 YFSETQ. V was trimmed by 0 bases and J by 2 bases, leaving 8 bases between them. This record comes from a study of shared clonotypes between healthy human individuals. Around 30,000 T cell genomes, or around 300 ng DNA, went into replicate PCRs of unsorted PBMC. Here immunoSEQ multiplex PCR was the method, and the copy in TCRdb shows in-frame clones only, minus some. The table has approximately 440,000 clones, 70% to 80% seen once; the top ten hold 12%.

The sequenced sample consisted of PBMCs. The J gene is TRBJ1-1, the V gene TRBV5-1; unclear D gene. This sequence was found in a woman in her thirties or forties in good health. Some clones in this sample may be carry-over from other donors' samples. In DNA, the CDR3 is TGCGCCAGCAGCTTGGGTACGGGAAACACTGAAGCTTTCTTT. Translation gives CASSLGTGNTEAFF.